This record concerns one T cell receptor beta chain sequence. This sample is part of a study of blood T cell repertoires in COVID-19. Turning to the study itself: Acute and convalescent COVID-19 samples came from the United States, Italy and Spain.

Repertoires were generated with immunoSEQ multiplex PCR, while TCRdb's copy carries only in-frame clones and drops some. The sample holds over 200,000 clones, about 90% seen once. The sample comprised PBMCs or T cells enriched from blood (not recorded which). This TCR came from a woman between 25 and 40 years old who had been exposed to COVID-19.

CDR3 nucleotide sequence: TGTGCCAGCAGCTTAACTAGCGGGAGGGCCATGGTGACAGATACGCAGTATTTT. This codes for CASSLTSGRAMVTDTQYF. The rearrangement joins TRBV7-2 to TRBJ2-3, with 13 positions matching TRBD2. The CDR3 totals 18 residues. V dropped 2 bases and J dropped 3; count of bases not matched to a gene: 8. CDR1 SGHTA and CDR2 FQGNSA come from the germline V gene.